This is a list of T cell receptor beta chains from one sample in a study of beta chain features in type 1 diabetes. Profiling relied on immunoSEQ multiplex PCR, and the TCRdb table lists in-frame clones only, not all of them. This table has 250,000 or so clones, 55% to 70% appearing once. What was sequenced was naive CD4+ T cells from blood. These receptors were taken from a man aged 25-40 years in good health. CDR3s include the opening cysteine and the closing phenylalanine or tryptophan. D genes are given only for firm matches. Size values are once, few and many counts, or a class for expanded clones, and some rows have none.

V	D	size	J	CDR3	DNA
TRBV30	-	few	TRBJ1-1	CAWSRDTEAFF	TGTGCCTGGAGTAGAGACACTGAAGCTTTCTTT
TRBV7-8	TRBD2	-	TRBJ2-7	CASSFPGGEQYF	TGTGCCAGCAGCTTCCCGGGGGGCGAGCAGTACTTC
TRBV14	TRBD1	once	TRBJ1-1	CASSQTGQTEAFF	TGTGCCAGCAGCCAGACAGGGCAGACTGAAGCTTTCTTT
TRBV27	TRBD1	-	TRBJ2-5	CASSSLGTAQETQYF	TGTGCCAGCAGTTCCCTCGGGACAGCCCAAGAGACCCAGTACTTC
TRBV25-1	TRBD1	-	TRBJ1-2	CASSGTGNYGYTF	TGTGCCAGCAGCGGGACAGGGAACTATGGCTACACCTTC
TRBV5-6	-	-	TRBJ2-6	CASSLGQMNSGANVLTF	TGTGCCAGCAGCTTGGGCCAGATGAACTCTGGGGCCAACGTCCTGACTTTC
TRBV4-3	-	-	TRBJ2-7	CASSQDFGTAYEQYF	TGCGCCAGCAGCCAAGACTTCGGGACCGCCTACGAGCAGTACTTC
TRBV7-9	TRBD1	-	TRBJ2-7	CASSSTPRGEQYF	TGTGCCAGCAGCTCTACCCCCAGGGGGGAGCAGTACTTC
TRBV5-6	-	once	TRBJ2-1	CASGTRGNEQFF	TGTGCCAGCGGCACCAGGGGCAATGAGCAGTTCTTC
TRBV1	-	-	TRBJ2-1	CTSSQAGGRDNEQFF	TGCACCAGCAGCCAAGCGGGAGGTAGGGACAATGAGCAGTTCTTC
TRBV29-1	-	-	TRBJ1-1	CSVETGTEAFF	TGCAGCGTCGAGACAGGCACTGAAGCTTTCTTT
TRBV7-2	TRBD2	-	TRBJ2-1	CASRLAGGYNEQFF	TGTGCCAGCAGATTGGCGGGGGGTTACAATGAGCAGTTCTTC
TRBV29-1	-	few	TRBJ2-3	CSGGHRDSGNTQYF	TGCAGCGGCGGCCACAGGGACAGCGGGAATACGCAGTATTTT
TRBV5-1	-	-	TRBJ1-2	CASSLDHLTGYTF	TGCGCCAGCAGCTTGGACCACCTTACGGGCTACACCTTC
TRBV18	-	-	TRBJ2-1	CASSPPGTRGYNEQFF	TGTGCCAGCTCACCACCGGGGACAAGAGGCTACAATGAGCAGTTCTTC
TRBV30	-	once	TRBJ2-7	CAGGDNPYEQYF	TGTGCCGGGGGGGACAACCCCTACGAGCAGTACTTC
TRBV6-5	-	-	TRBJ2-3	CASSYSSRGTDTQYF	TGTGCCAGCAGTTACTCGTCTAGGGGCACAGATACGCAGTATTTT
TRBV29-1	-	-	TRBJ2-1	CSPSLGSYNEQFF	TGCAGCCCCTCACTGGGGTCCTACAATGAGCAGTTCTTC
TRBV30	-	-	TRBJ1-1	CAWSDAGVAFF	TGTGCCTGGAGTGATGCAGGGGTGGCTTTCTTT
TRBV30	-	-	TRBJ2-5	CAWSSQGQETQYF	TGTGCCTGGAGCTCCCAGGGCCAAGAGACCCAGTACTTC
TRBV5-1	TRBD2	-	TRBJ2-3	CASSVRSGASTDTQYF	TGCGCCAGCAGCGTTCGGAGCGGGGCTAGCACAGATACGCAGTATTTT
TRBV29-1	-	-	TRBJ1-1	CSVTWGTEAFF	TGCAGCGTTACTTGGGGGACTGAAGCTTTCTTT
TRBV2	-	few	TRBJ2-3	CASSDGDPSTDTQYF	TGTGCCAGCAGTGATGGGGACCCCAGCACAGATACGCAGTATTTT
TRBV29-1	-	few	TRBJ1-6	CSVGVGSTRDSPLHF	TGCAGCGTTGGAGTGGGCAGCACAAGGGATTCACCCCTCCACTTT
TRBV6-6	TRBD2	-	TRBJ2-5	CASSPRGVQETQYF	TGTGCCAGCAGCCCTCGGGGGGTGCAAGAGACCCAGTACTTC
TRBV18	-	few	TRBJ2-3	CASSPGQGITDTQYF	TGTGCCAGCTCCCCGGGCCAGGGCATAACAGATACGCAGTATTTT
TRBV30	TRBD1	-	TRBJ2-7	CAWSFFEGTVIYEQYF	TGTGCCTGGAGCTTTTTTGAAGGGACAGTGATATACGAGCAGTACTTC
TRBV11-2	-	-	TRBJ1-5	CASSLNGNQPQHF	TGTGCCAGCAGCTTAAATGGCAATCAGCCCCAGCATTTT
TRBV29-1	-	-	TRBJ2-7	CSVVDSSYEQYF	TGCAGCGTTGTGGACAGCTCCTACGAGCAGTACTTC
TRBV6-6	-	-	TRBJ2-7	CASSYSIGVEQYF	TGTGCCAGCAGTTACTCGATTGGGGTCGAGCAGTACTTC
TRBV15	-	-	TRBJ1-3	CATSRKGPGISSGNTIYF	TGTGCCACCAGCAGAAAGGGACCCGGCATAAGCTCTGGAAACACCATATATTTT
TRBV30	-	-	TRBJ1-2	CAWSVGSLYGYTF	TGTGCCTGGAGTGTAGGATCACTCTATGGCTACACCTTC
TRBV30	-	few	TRBJ1-1	CACTPQETEAFF	TGTGCCTGTACCCCGCAGGAGACTGAAGCTTTCTTT
TRBV29-1	-	-	TRBJ2-7	CSVDGGYEQYF	TGCAGCGTTGACGGGGGCTACGAGCAGTACTTC
TRBV30	-	once	TRBJ2-5	CAWTGQETQYF	TGTGCCTGGACAGGACAAGAGACCCAGTACTTC
TRBV7-9	TRBD1	-	TRBJ1-2	CASYGTVYGYTF	TGTGCCAGCTACGGGACAGTCTATGGCTACACCTTC
TRBV7-9	-	-	TRBJ2-2	CASSTRHTGELFF	TGTGCCAGCAGCACCCGCCACACCGGGGAGCTGTTTTTT
TRBV29-1	TRBD1	-	TRBJ1-5	CSVQQGTNQPQHF	TGCAGCGTCCAACAGGGGACCAATCAGCCCCAGCATTTT
TRBV27	-	once	TRBJ2-1	CASSLGNYYNEQFF	TGTGCCAGCAGTTTAGGTAACTACTACAATGAGCAGTTCTTC
TRBV4-3	-	few	TRBJ2-1	CASSQDLGYNEQFF	TGCGCCAGCAGCCAAGATTTGGGGTACAATGAGCAGTTCTTC
TRBV12-5	TRBD1	-	TRBJ1-6	CASGKGGSAEASPLHF	TGTGCTAGTGGCAAAGGGGGCAGCGCCGAGGCTTCACCCCTCCACTTT
TRBV6-6	TRBD1	few	TRBJ1-2	CASSPDRGGYGYTF	TGTGCCAGCAGCCCCGACAGGGGAGGCTATGGCTACACCTTC
TRBV29-1	-	few	TRBJ1-5	CSYGGAKDQPQHF	TGCAGTTACGGGGGGGCCAAGGATCAGCCCCAGCATTTT